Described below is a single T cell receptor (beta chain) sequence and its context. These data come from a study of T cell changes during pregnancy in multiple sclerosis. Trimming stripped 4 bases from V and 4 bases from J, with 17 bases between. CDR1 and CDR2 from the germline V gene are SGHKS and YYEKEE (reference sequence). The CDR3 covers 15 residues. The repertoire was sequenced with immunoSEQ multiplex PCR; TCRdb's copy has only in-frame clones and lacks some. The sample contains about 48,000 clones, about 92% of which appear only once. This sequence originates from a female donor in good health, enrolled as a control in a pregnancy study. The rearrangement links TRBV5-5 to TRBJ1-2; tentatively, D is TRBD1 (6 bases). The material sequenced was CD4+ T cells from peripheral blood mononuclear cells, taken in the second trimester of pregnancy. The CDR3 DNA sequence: TGTGCCAGCAGCCCTGGTCTAGACAGGCCCTATGGCTACACCTTC. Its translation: CASSPGLDRPYGYTF.